These T cell receptor beta chains were read from a single sample in a study of cytomegalovirus exposure and HLA in healthy donors. Produced via immunoSEQ multiplex PCR; TCRdb's table is partial and in-frame only. This sample carries 59,000 or so clones, less than 85% of them seen once, and the ten largest clones take almost 7%. The material sequenced was PBMCs. These receptors came from a man aged 25-45 years in good health and CMV-seropositive. Both conserved end residues are part of each CDR3. Fields, in order: V gene, clone size, D gene, CDR3 length, J gene, CDR3 DNA, CDR3 protein. A D gene is named only where the DNA matches it firmly. Not all rows give a size; the values are once, few, many and, for expanded clones, a class.

>TRBV4-3|.|.|17|TRBJ2-3
TGCGCCAGCAGCCAAGATCATGTAGATAAACGCACAGATACGCAGTATTTT
CASSQDHVDKRTDTQYF
>TRBV27|.|.|16|TRBJ2-1
TGTGCCAGCAGTTTAGACATAGGTAACCCCTACAATGAGCAGTTCTTC
CASSLDIGNPYNEQFF
>TRBV5-1|.|TRBD2|17|TRBJ2-3
TGCGCCAGCAGCTACGGAGCGGGGGGGCCTCACACAGATACGCAGTATTTT
CASSYGAGGPHTDTQYF
>TRBV19|.|TRBD1|16|TRBJ1-6
TGTGCCAGTAGTAATTCTGTGGGACAGCAGGGTTCACCCCTCCACTTT
CASSNSVGQQGSPLHF
>TRBV5-1|.|.|14|TRBJ2-5
TGCGCCAGCAGCTTACGCAGGTCTGAAGAGACCCAGTACTTC
CASSLRRSEETQYF
>TRBV7-2|.|.|13|TRBJ2-7
TGTGCCAGCAGCCCGTCCCGGACAGTCGGGCAGTACTTC
CASSPSRTVGQYF
>TRBV5-1|.|TRBD2|14|TRBJ2-1
TGCGCCAGCAGCTCAGGACTAGAGTTCAATGAGCAGTTCTTC
CASSSGLEFNEQFF
>TRBV5-4|.|.|16|TRBJ1-6
TGTGCCAGCAGCTCACAGGCGAATCGAGGTAATTCACCCCTCCACTTT
CASSSQANRGNSPLHF
>TRBV6-5|few|.|15|TRBJ1-2
TGTGCCAGCAGTTACCTCCCAGGGGCGGACTATGGCTACACCTTC
CASSYLPGADYGYTF
>TRBV4-3|few|.|16|TRBJ1-6
TGCGCCAGCAGCCAAGAAGCCTTAACCTATAATTCACCCCTCCACTTT
CASSQEALTYNSPLHF
>TRBV5-1|.|.|14|TRBJ2-7
TGCGCCAGCAGCGCTCAAGAGGTATACTACGAGCAGTACTTC
CASSAQEVYYEQYF
>TRBV7-7|.|.|12|TRBJ1-2
TGTGCCAGCAGCTTAGTACTCTATGGCTACACCTTC
CASSLVLYGYTF
>TRBV6-5|.|.|14|TRBJ2-7
TGTGCCAGCAGTTACTCGCCAGGTCGGGAGGAGCAGTACTTC
CASSYSPGREEQYF
>TRBV7-2|once|TRBD1|15|TRBJ1-1
TGTGCCAGCAGCCCACAGGGGGCCATGAACACTGAAGCTTTCTTT
CASSPQGAMNTEAFF
>TRBV11-2|few|.|15|TRBJ2-7
TGTGCCAGCAGATCAGTTAGGGGACTGATCTACGAGCAGTACTTC
CASRSVRGLIYEQYF
>TRBV4-3|.|.|12|TRBJ1-2
TGCGCCAGCAGCCGGGAGGCTGGCGGCTACACCTTC
CASSREAGGYTF
>TRBV4-1|.|.|15|TRBJ1-1
TGCGCCAGCAGCCAAGATTGGCAGGGGAACACTGAAGCTTTCTTT
CASSQDWQGNTEAFF
>TRBV6-1|.|.|18|TRBJ1-2
TGTGCCAGCAGTGAGGCGGACAGAACTGCCCCAACTAACTATGGCTACACCTTC
CASSEADRTAPTNYGYTF
>TRBV7-2|.|.|13|TRBJ1-5
TGTGCCAGCAGCTTAGCTCCGAATCAGCCCCAGCATTTT
CASSLAPNQPQHF
>TRBV7-9|.|TRBD1|14|TRBJ1-1
TGTGCCGGCAGCGTACAGGGGAGGAACACTGAAGCTTTCTTT
CAGSVQGRNTEAFF
>TRBV5-4|.|TRBD1|16|TRBJ2-2
TGTGCCAGCAGCTTGGGTGACAGGGGGGACACCGGGGAGCTGTTTTTT
CASSLGDRGDTGELFF
>TRBV6-5|.|TRBD1|14|TRBJ2-7
TGTGCCAGCAGTGAACGGGACAGCATCTACGAGCAGTACTTC
CASSERDSIYEQYF
>TRBV10-3|.|.|16|TRBJ2-2
TGTGCCATCAGTGAGATGATAGGGGGGAACACCGGGGAGCTGTTTTTT
CAISEMIGGNTGELFF
>TRBV28|.|TRBD1|14|TRBJ1-1
TGTGCCAGCAGTCGACAGGGGGGGAACACTGAAGCTTTCTTT
CASSRQGGNTEAFF
>TRBV5-1|.|.|13|TRBJ2-3
TGCGCCAGCACCTACCTAGATGGAGATACGCAGTATTTT
CASTYLDGDTQYF
>TRBV4-3|.|.|16|TRBJ2-3
TGCGCCAGCAGCCATCCGCGGACAGAAGGCATAGATACGCAGTATTTT
CASSHPRTEGIDTQYF
>TRBV7-2|.|TRBD1|15|TRBJ1-1
TGTGCCAGCAGCTCCCTAGGGACAGGCGCCACTGAAGCTTTCTTT
CASSSLGTGATEAFF
>TRBV7-2|.|TRBD1|13|TRBJ1-4
TGTGCCAGCAGCTTAACAGGGGGCGAAAAACTGTTTTTT
CASSLTGGEKLFF
>TRBV6-5|.|.|15|TRBJ1-5
TGTGCCAGCAGTTACTCGAGTCAAGACAATCAGCCCCAGCATTTT
CASSYSSQDNQPQHF
>TRBV30|.|.|12|TRBJ2-7
TGTGCCTGGTCAGCAGGGCTCTACGAGCAGTACTTC
CAWSAGLYEQYF
>TRBV27|once|.|17|TRBJ1-6
TGTGCCAGCCGCGGGCGACCCCGGACGGCTCACGGTTCACCCCTCCACTTT
CASRGRPRTAHGSPLHF
>TRBV13|.|TRBD2|16|TRBJ2-1
TGTGCCAGCAGCTCCTATAGCGGGGGGGTATACAATGAGCAGTTCTTC
CASSSYSGGVYNEQFF
>TRBV18|once|.|14|TRBJ1-5
TGTGCCAGCTCATTTCGCGGCAGCTCACAGCCCCAGCATTTT
CASSFRGSSQPQHF
>TRBV6-6|.|TRBD1|14|TRBJ2-1
TGTGCCAGCAGCCAGGGACAGGGGCTCGGTGAGCAGTTCTTC
CASSQGQGLGEQFF
>TRBV6-1|few|.|13|TRBJ2-2
TGTGCCAGCAGTGAAGCAGGGGTCGGGGAGCTGTTTTTT
CASSEAGVGELFF
>TRBV2|medium-sized|.|11|TRBJ1-2
TGTGCCAGCACAGTTGGCTATGGCTACACCTTC
CASTVGYGYTF
>TRBV5-1|.|.|12|TRBJ2-5
TGCGCCAGCAGCGAGGCATTAGAGACCCAGTACTTC
CASSEALETQYF
>TRBV5-6|.|.|15|TRBJ2-5
TGTGCCAGCTCCTTCGGGGGGCGATCTTCGGAGACCCAGTACTTC
CASSFGGRSSETQYF
>TRBV6-5|.|.|15|TRBJ1-3
TGTGCCAGCAGCTTTCAGGGGTTGGCTGGAAACACCATATATTTT
CASSFQGLAGNTIYF
>TRBV28|few|.|17|TRBJ1-3
TGTGCCAGCAGTTTCGCCTATGACAGCCCCTCTGGAAACACCATATATTTT
CASSFAYDSPSGNTIYF